This T cell receptor beta chain is from a study of ipilimumab plus nivolumab after autologous stem cell transplantation. Turning to the study itself: A median of 8 nivolumab and roughly 5 ipilimumab doses were given.

Clones were sequenced by immunoSEQ multiplex PCR, and TCRdb holds only the in-frame ones, with some missing. The sample yields tens of thousands of clones, approximately 86% seen once. This CDR3 is 16 amino acids long. V was clipped by 0 bases and J by 8 bases, with 20 bases between them. Germline V lookup: CDR1 SGHRS, CDR2 YFSETQ. The sequence derives from a male donor with diffuse large B-cell lymphoma. The chain couples TRBV5-1 to TRBJ1-1, with D possibly matching TRBD1 (5 bases). The sample was PBMCs, taken in a trial of ipilimumab plus nivolumab as post-transplant consolidation. In DNA, the CDR3 is TGCGCCAGCAGCTTGGACCAGGGACCCTTAAAGCGGGAAGCTTTCTTT. Its protein is CASSLDQGPLKREAFF.